Only a few counts were recorded for the clone carrying this T cell receptor (beta chain). Per the original data handling: How many nucleated cells were present was estimated from reference gene primer amplification. The repertoire was sequenced with immunoSEQ multiplex PCR; TCRdb's copy has only in-frame clones and lacks some. V, J and clone size are those of that table, while D and trimming were read from the DNA. The sample has fewer than 250,000 clones; 89% are singletons. This entry belongs to a study of blood T cell repertoires in COVID-19. Study in general: The samples span acute and convalescent COVID-19 from the United States, Italy and Spain. In each case, the material was cDNA or gDNA derived from T cells, B-cell-depleted T cells, or PBMCs.

Sequencing input: peripheral blood. The sequence came from a man aged 55 to 69 who had recovered from COVID-19.

The CDR3 reads CASSLGRGGGELFF. The CDR3 region has the DNA TGTGCCAGCAGTTTGGGCAGGGGCGGCGGGGAGCTGTTTTTT. The genes are TRBV27 and TRBJ2-2, with a tentative D call TRBD1 (6 bases). V dropped 3 bases and J dropped 7 bases, with 12 bases sitting between them. This CDR3 contains 14 residues. Germline V CDR1 and CDR2: MNHEY, SMNVEV (reference sequence).